The entry below describes one TCR beta chain. The clone's antigen remains unknown. The input lacks base qualities; no much larger clone sits a single base away. These data belong to a study of blood T cell repertoires in COVID-19 (dated by TCRdb to the early 2020s). Broadly, across the study: Samples from collaborators originated in the United States, Italy and Spain and spanned both the acute and convalescent phases of COVID-19. The samples were drawn from the first 160 participants of the ongoing ImmuneRACE study and from about 1,200 subjects provided by 6 global collaborators. Where HLA class I and class II types were available, the types were taken from metadata supplied by the sample provider, not from assay-based typing. The dataset comprised deeply sampled blood TCRbeta repertoires from subjects exposed to, actively infected with, or recovered from COVID-19. The material from the prospective study consisted of cDNA or gDNA derived from T cells, B-cell-depleted T cells, or PBMCs. Nearly every sample came with metadata listing a de-identified subject ID, COVID-19 status, age in years and sex. The repertoires were released in a freely available public database intended as a resource for research on the immune response to SARS-CoV-2.

The immunoSEQ Assay, a bias-controlled multiplex PCR, was used to amplify TCRbeta CDR3 regions from genomic DNA. In the paper's pipeline: The number of nucleated cells in each sample was estimated by amplification of reference gene primers within the assay. To quantify the absolute abundance of each unique TCRbeta CDR3 rearrangement, sequence reads were collapsed and filtered. Productive Simpson clonality was computed per sample as the square root of Simpson's diversity index over productive rearrangements. TCRdb carries this immuneACCESS record with in-frame sequences only. Its versions omit some clonotypes, under half of them owing to an unresolved V gene in the studies checked, with the rest unexplained. V and J calls and clone size are given by that table; D and trimming were obtained from the DNA. The sample yields some 50,000 clones; about 63% were counted once. The ten biggest clones cover 7.5% to 9% of the sample.

Collaborating institutions collected whole blood in K2EDTA tubes following their own protocols. For TCRbeta analysis, collaborator samples were shipped as frozen whole blood, as isolated PBMCs, or as DNA extracted from either sample type. CDR1 and CDR2, looked up from the germline V gene, are MDHEN and SYDVKM. The CDR3, from cysteine to phenylalanine, totals 13 residues. Only the CDR3 DNA stays, 39 bases, in frame from base 1. V and J lose 2 bases and 4 bases, and a span of 8 bases separates them. Overall results and qualifications from the work: The quantity of clinical and demographic metadata differed by source and by participant and was supplied without curation.

Sequencing used peripheral blood. The rearrangement combines TRBV28 with TRBJ2-5, with the D gene too uncertain to name. This clonotype originated in a woman aged 65 to 85 with acute or convalescent COVID-19. The DNA is TGTGCCAGCAGTTTAGTAGCTTTAGAGACCCAGTACTTC. Its product reads: CASSLVALETQYF.